These T cell receptor beta chains were read from a single sample in a study of cytomegalovirus exposure and HLA in healthy donors. Only in-frame clones appear in the TCRdb table, and some are missing; sequencing was by immunoSEQ multiplex PCR. The sample consists of fewer than 110,000 clones, approximately 73% of them appearing once. The sample consisted of PBMCs. These receptor sequences come from a young man in good health and CMV-seronegative. CDR3s include the opening cysteine and the closing phenylalanine or tryptophan. D genes are given only for firm matches. For some rows the clone size is stated as once, few or many, or as a class when expanded; others skip it.

NA	TRBJ2-1	NA	TRBV2	TGTGCCAGCAGCGTGAACCCTAAAACGAGTCACAATGAGCAGTTCTTC	CASSVNPKTSHNEQFF
NA	TRBJ1-3	NA	TRBV7-2	TGTGCCAGCAGCTTAGTTGTTACAAGTATTGGAAACACCATATATTTT	CASSLVVTSIGNTIYF
TRBD1	TRBJ2-5	NA	TRBV9	TGTGCCAGCAGCGTAGGAGGACAGGCGAACCAAGAGACCCAGTACTTC	CASSVGGQANQETQYF
NA	TRBJ1-2	NA	TRBV10-2	TGCGCCAGCAGTGATAAGGAGGCTAACTATGGCTACACCTTC	CASSDKEANYGYTF
NA	TRBJ1-5	NA	TRBV18	TGTGCCAGCTCACCAGGGCTTAGCAATCAGCCCCAGCATTTT	CASSPGLSNQPQHF
NA	TRBJ2-7	NA	TRBV28	TGTGCCAGCAGCCGAATGGAGGGGAGGCCCTACGAGCAGTACTTC	CASSRMEGRPYEQYF
TRBD2	TRBJ2-1	NA	TRBV4-1	TGCGCCAGCAGCCAAGGGGACTACTACAATGAGCAGTTCTTC	CASSQGDYYNEQFF
TRBD1	TRBJ2-7	NA	TRBV10-3	TGTGCCATCAGTGAGTCCTCAGGGGGCTGGTACGAGCAGTACTTC	CAISESSGGWYEQYF
NA	TRBJ2-7	NA	TRBV11-2	TGTGCCAGCAGCTTAGTCGGGTCTCGGGGGTACATCTACGAGCAGTACTTC	CASSLVGSRGYIYEQYF
NA	TRBJ2-1	NA	TRBV7-3	TGTGCCAGCAGCTTAGGGGGGAGTAACTACAATGAGCAGTTCTTC	CASSLGGSNYNEQFF
TRBD2	TRBJ2-1	NA	TRBV9	TGTGCCAGCAGCACGGGACTAGGATACAATGAGCAGTTCTTC	CASSTGLGYNEQFF
NA	TRBJ1-3	NA	TRBV5-6	TGTGCCAGCAGCTTGGGGACAGTCTCTGGAAACACCATATATTTT	CASSLGTVSGNTIYF
NA	TRBJ2-4	NA	TRBV27	TGTGCCAGCAGTTTAGATGGTCCCAGGGGAGTCAAAAACATTCAGTACTTC	CASSLDGPRGVKNIQYF
NA	TRBJ2-2	NA	TRBV11-1	TGTGCCAGCAGCCAAAAAAGAGGCAGAGGGAACACCGGGGAGCTGTTTTTT	CASSQKRGRGNTGELFF
TRBD2	TRBJ2-2	NA	TRBV5-1	TGCGCCAGCAGCCCGGGGGGGGGCCCACCCCCCTCGGGCACCGGGGAGCTGTTTTTT	CASSPGGGPPPSGTGELFF
TRBD2	TRBJ2-5	NA	TRBV7-3	TGTGCCAGCAGCTTAAGCCCCCCTAGCGGGCGGGAGACCCAGTACTTC	CASSLSPPSGRETQYF
NA	TRBJ2-7	NA	TRBV28	TGTGCCAGCAGTCCCCAGGGGCAAGCGAGCTACGAGCAGTACTTC	CASSPQGQASYEQYF
NA	TRBJ2-1	NA	TRBV10-2	TGCGCCAGCAGTGAGGGTCGGGGGTCGGAAAACAATGAGCAGTTCTTC	CASSEGRGSENNEQFF
NA	TRBJ1-1	NA	TRBV7-9	TGTGCCAGCAGCACCAGTGTAAACACTGAAGCTTTCTTT	CASSTSVNTEAFF
TRBD2	TRBJ2-3	NA	TRBV6-5	TGTGCCAGCAGTTACTCCGGACTAGCGGGCACAGATACGCAGTATTTT	CASSYSGLAGTDTQYF
TRBD1	TRBJ2-7	NA	TRBV9	TGTGCCAGCAGCTCAGAGTCCTTGGACAGGGGCTACGAGCAGTACTTC	CASSSESLDRGYEQYF
NA	TRBJ1-2	NA	TRBV9	TGTGCCAGCAGCTCACGGACAGCTTATGGCTACACCTTC	CASSSRTAYGYTF
TRBD2	TRBJ2-1	few	TRBV7-9	TGTGCCAGCAGCGCGCCTAGCGGGGTTAGCTCCTACAATGAGCAGTTCTTC	CASSAPSGVSSYNEQFF
NA	TRBJ1-1	NA	TRBV6-4	TGTGCCAGCAGGAGGACAGCTAACACTGAAGCTTTCTTT	CASRRTANTEAFF
TRBD1	TRBJ2-1	NA	TRBV11-2	TGTGCCAGCAGCCAAAGGCGACAGGGATACAATGAGCAGTTCTTC	CASSQRRQGYNEQFF
NA	TRBJ2-3	once	TRBV27	TGTGCCAGCAGTTTGATTCGAGGCACAGATACGCAGTATTTT	CASSLIRGTDTQYF
NA	TRBJ2-3	NA	TRBV5-5	TGTGCCAGCAGCTTGGGCTCACGCGCGGGAACAGATACGCAGTATTTT	CASSLGSRAGTDTQYF
NA	TRBJ1-5	NA	TRBV7-2	TGTGCCAGCACCTGGCGGGCAGAAGACAATCAACCCCAGCATTTT	CASTWRAEDNQPQHF
NA	TRBJ2-1	NA	TRBV7-3	TGTGCCAGCGGCCCGGTGGGACAATACAATGAGCAGTTCTTC	CASGPVGQYNEQFF
NA	TRBJ1-1	NA	TRBV5-6	TGTGCCAGCAGCCCCAAAACGGCTGCGGGAGCTTTCTTT	CASSPKTAAGAFF
TRBD1	TRBJ2-7	once	TRBV19	TGTGCCAGTAGCTCAACTGGGACAGGCCCACCTTACGAGCAGTACTTC	CASSSTGTGPPYEQYF
NA	TRBJ1-1	NA	TRBV7-2	TGTGCCAGCAGCTCGACAGGAAACACTGAAGCTTTCTTT	CASSSTGNTEAFF
NA	TRBJ1-5	NA	TRBV15	TGTGCCACCAGCAGAGCTACAGGGTATAGCAATCAGCCCCAGCATTTT	CATSRATGYSNQPQHF
NA	TRBJ2-3	few	TRBV4-2	TGTGCCAGCAGCGTTGGCGAAGGTGGAGGCACAGATACGCAGTATTTT	CASSVGEGGGTDTQYF
NA	TRBJ2-3	few	TRBV27	TGTGCCAGCAGTTTCTACTCTCCAGATACGCAGTATTTT	CASSFYSPDTQYF
TRBD1	TRBJ1-1	NA	TRBV28	TGTGCCAGCAGTCCCGCTCTCCTACCGGGACAGGGGGTGGACACTGAAGCTTTCTTT	CASSPALLPGQGVDTEAFF
NA	TRBJ1-1	few	TRBV28	TGTGCCAGCAGTCAAATAGGGAGAGATGAAGCTTTCTTT	CASSQIGRDEAFF
TRBD1	TRBJ2-1	NA	TRBV14	TGTGCCAGCAGTACAGGGGCTCACAATGAGCAGTTCTTC	CASSTGAHNEQFF
NA	TRBJ1-6	NA	TRBV28	TGTGCCAGCAGTGTCTTCAGGGTGAATAATTCACCCCTCCACTTT	CASSVFRVNNSPLHF
NA	TRBJ2-5	NA	TRBV4-1	TGCGCCAGCAGCCAAGATCATCGTGAGGGGCGGGACCAGTACTTC	CASSQDHREGRDQYF
TRBD1	TRBJ1-1	NA	TRBV2	TGTGCCAGCAGTGAAAGCCGGACAGGTGAAGCTTTCTTT	CASSESRTGEAFF
NA	TRBJ1-6	few	TRBV10-3	TGTGCCATCAGTGGAGTACAGGGTAAATCACCCCTCCACTTT	CAISGVQGKSPLHF
TRBD2	TRBJ2-1	NA	TRBV5-4	TGTGCCAGCAGCCCGGGACTAGCGGGAGTTACGTCCTACAATGAGCAGTTCTTC	CASSPGLAGVTSYNEQFF
NA	TRBJ1-3	NA	TRBV6-1	TGTGCCAGCAGTCGAACGGGGGATTCTGGAAACACCATATATTTT	CASSRTGDSGNTIYF
NA	TRBJ2-7	NA	TRBV5-4	TGTGCCAGCAGCAACTCAGGATCGATGGATTACGAGCAGTACTTC	CASSNSGSMDYEQYF
NA	TRBJ1-1	NA	TRBV2	TGTGCCAGCAGAAGGGGTTTCATGAACACTGAAGCTTTCTTT	CASRRGFMNTEAFF
TRBD1	TRBJ1-2	few	TRBV28	TGTGCCAGCAGTTTAGGACAGGGTCTAGGTGGCTACACCTTC	CASSLGQGLGGYTF
TRBD2	TRBJ2-5	NA	TRBV7-2	TGTGCCAGCAGCAGTAGCGGGGGGGCTTTGGAGACCCAGTACTTC	CASSSSGGALETQYF
TRBD1	TRBJ2-1	NA	TRBV15	TGTGCCACCAGCACCCGGGACAGGGACTACAATGAGCAGTTCTTC	CATSTRDRDYNEQFF
TRBD1	TRBJ1-1	NA	TRBV29-1	TGCAGCGTTGGTCAGGGGGATACTGAAGCTTTCTTT	CSVGQGDTEAFF
NA	TRBJ1-1	NA	TRBV6-6	TGTGCCAGCCAGGGGCCGAACACTGAAGCTTTCTTT	CASQGPNTEAFF
TRBD1	TRBJ1-4	NA	TRBV11-2	TGTGCCAGCAGCTTAGGGGGACAGAATGAAAAACTGTTTTTT	CASSLGGQNEKLFF
NA	TRBJ1-5	NA	TRBV29-1	TGCAGCGTGGGACCTGCGGGGGAGCCCCAGCATTTT	CSVGPAGEPQHF
TRBD2	TRBJ2-1	once	TRBV9	TGTGCCAGCAGCGTAGGCGGGGGGCAGTACAATGAGCAGTTCTTC	CASSVGGGQYNEQFF